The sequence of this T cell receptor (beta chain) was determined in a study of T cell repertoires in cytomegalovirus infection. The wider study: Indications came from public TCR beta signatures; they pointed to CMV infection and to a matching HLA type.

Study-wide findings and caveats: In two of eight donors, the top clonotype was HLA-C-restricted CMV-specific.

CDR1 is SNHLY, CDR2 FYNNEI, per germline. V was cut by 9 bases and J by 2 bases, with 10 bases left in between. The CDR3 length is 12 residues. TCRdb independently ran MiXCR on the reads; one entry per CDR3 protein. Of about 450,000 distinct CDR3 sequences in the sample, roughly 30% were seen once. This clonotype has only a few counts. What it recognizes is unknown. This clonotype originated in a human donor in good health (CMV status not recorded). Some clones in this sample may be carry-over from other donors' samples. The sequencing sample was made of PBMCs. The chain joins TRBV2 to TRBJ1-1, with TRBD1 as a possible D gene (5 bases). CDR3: CARAQANTEAFF. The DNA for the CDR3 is TGTGCCAGAGCACAGGCCAACACTGAAGCTTTCTTT.